This TCR beta chain comes out of a study of preoperative IRX-2 immunotherapy in early breast cancer. Treatment in this sample: preoperative locoregional IRX-2 cytokine immunotherapy. Samples came from a phase Ib trial of preoperative locoregional IRX-2 cytokine immunotherapy. Generated by immunoSEQ multiplex PCR, the TCRdb table keeps only in-frame clones and is missing some. The sample carries roughly 40,000 clones, around three quarters recorded once. The TCR originated in a human donor with breast cancer. Sample: tumor tissue, taken after IRX-2 immunotherapy.

In DNA, the CDR3 is TGCGCCAGCAGCTTGGAGGGGCCGACGGGTGGATGGGGGGCCATTTATTATGGCTACACCTTC. Protein sequence: CASSLEGPTGGWGAIYYGYTF. J is TRBJ1-2 and V is TRBV5-1; perhaps TRBD1 as D (6 bases). Germline CDR1 SGHRS, CDR2 YFSETQ. This CDR3 spans 21 amino acids. The ends were cut back, 0 bases at V and 5 bases at J, with 32 bases in the middle.